This TCR beta chain was sequenced in a study of blood T cell repertoires in COVID-19. Method: immunoSEQ multiplex PCR; TCRdb's copy keeps in-frame clones and lacks some. The sample yields 250,000 to 400,000 clones, around 90% seen once. The receptor was isolated from a woman in her twenties or thirties with COVID-19, enrolled during active disease. Input material: peripheral blood.

The CDR3 DNA sequence: TGTGCCAGCAGCTTATTCCAGCGGGAGGGTTCCTACAATGAGCAGTTCTTC. As protein: CASSLFQREGSYNEQFF. The chain carries TRBV7-8 and TRBJ2-1, with 10 bases aligning to TRBD2. This CDR3 is built from 17 residues. Unmatched junction bases numbered 5, after V lost 2 bases and J lost 1 base. Germline V gene lookup returns CDR1 SGHVS and CDR2 FQNEAQ.